This paragraph reports one T cell receptor beta chain. A junction end diverges from the germline sequence, so it may reflect a read error. The data belong to a study of blood T cell repertoires in COVID-19. Sequenced by immunoSEQ multiplex PCR; TCRdb stores in-frame clones only, minus some. The data hold around 200,000 clones, with around 89% observed a single time. This CDR3 has 18 amino acids. Germline V lookup: CDR1 SSHAT, CDR2 FNYEAQ (reference sequence). Sequenced sample: PBMCs or T cells enriched from blood (not recorded which). The chain employs TRBV7-7 and TRBJ2-3, with D maybe TRBD1 (5 bases). The TCR was taken from a man younger than 40 who had recovered from COVID-19. The CDR3 DNA follows: TGTGCTAGCAGCTTAGTGTCGGTGACAGACCTTCCCACAGATACGCAGTATTTT. Residues: CASSLVSVTDLPTDTQYF.